This TCR beta chain was documented in a study of response to subunit inactivated influenza vaccine (dated by TCRdb to about 2018). Study-level background: The study used deep quantitative T cell receptor repertoire profiling to track responses to a trivalent subunit inactivated influenza vaccine. Overall results and qualifications from the work: The authors suggested that each seasonal influenza vaccination may recruit only a limited number of new T cells.

A remark on this clonotype: There is no known antigen for this receptor. No clone much larger than this one lies a single base away; base qualities are absent.

Library method: RT-PCR. Sequencing was carried out with an Illumina HiSeq 2500. The raw public reads went through TCRdb reprocessing: fastp at Q25, MiXCR clone calling, in-frame beta chains kept. Identical CDR3 proteins give one entry, which carries the most common genes and DNA. This sample lists 500,000 to 600,000 distinct CDR3 sequences; approximately 10% were detected once. Of the sample, approximately 11% is held by the ten largest clones. The sample was also reused in another study, on T cells expressing NK-cell markers. The second study, in turn, reports: TCR beta cDNA libraries were prepared using 5'RACE template switching, which introduced a universal primer site and unique molecular identifiers. Under 10 donors provided sorted CD3+CD56+NKG2C+, CD3+CD56+NKG2C- and CD3+CD56-NKG2C+ T-cell subsets, whose TCR beta-chain repertoires were profiled. Seven of the eight sequenced donors were HCMV-seropositive and one was HCMV-seronegative. To restrict sorting to alphabetaTCR-expressing T cells, an anti-gammadeltaTCR antibody was added in several experiments. In 5 to 7 donors, the dominant CD3+CD56+NKG2C+ clonotypes ranked among the top 10 CD8+ clonotypes, making up 1.0-7.0% of CD8+ T cells. Those dominant clonotypes were again the most abundant among CD3+CD56-NKG2C+ cells in four donors, at about 28.3-65%. Whether the expanded NKG2C-expressing T cell clones were specific for HCMV antigens remained unclear. The eight sequenced donors were randomly selected healthy volunteers, three men and five women. HCMV serostatus was determined by detecting HCMV-specific IgG in serum with a commercial ELISA kit. Peripheral blood mononuclear cells were isolated from blood by Ficoll density gradient centrifugation. For a handful of donors, bulk peripheral blood T-cell repertoires were also sequenced from unsorted PBMC. cDNA synthesis was primed from the TCR beta constant segment, followed by two successive PCR amplification steps. Sequencing of the libraries produced 2 x 150 bp reads on Illumina HiSeq 2000/2500, MiSeq or NextSeq. MIGEC handled demultiplexing of the reads and grouping by UMI, while MiTCR was used to assemble and quantify clonotypes. To exclude erroneous sequences, any TCR cDNA sequence not supported by at least two reads was discarded. The tcR package was used for downstream repertoire analysis, and clonotypes were matched across fractions by CDR3 nucleotide sequence plus V segment. Antigen specificity was annotated against VDJdb with VDJmatch, allowing one amino acid substitution in CDR3.

Sample: PBMCs from blood, taken on the day of vaccination. The sequence came from a man aged 50-60 years who received an inactivated influenza vaccine. Donor details come from another sample of the same person, matched by shared clones.

The encoded CDR3 is CASSPGTRFSQETQYF. The DNA sequence is as follows: TGTGCCAGCAGCCCCGGGACTAGATTTTCGCAAGAGACCCAGTACTTC. Here the chain combines TRBV5-5 and TRBJ2-5, with 8 bases aligning to TRBD2. Unmatched junction bases come to 10, with V trimmed by 4 bases and J by 2 bases. The CDR3 measures 16 amino acids from cysteine to phenylalanine. The CDR3 DNA has 48 bases and is translated from base 1. The germline V gene (reference sequence) sets CDR1 to SGHKS and CDR2 to YYEKEE.